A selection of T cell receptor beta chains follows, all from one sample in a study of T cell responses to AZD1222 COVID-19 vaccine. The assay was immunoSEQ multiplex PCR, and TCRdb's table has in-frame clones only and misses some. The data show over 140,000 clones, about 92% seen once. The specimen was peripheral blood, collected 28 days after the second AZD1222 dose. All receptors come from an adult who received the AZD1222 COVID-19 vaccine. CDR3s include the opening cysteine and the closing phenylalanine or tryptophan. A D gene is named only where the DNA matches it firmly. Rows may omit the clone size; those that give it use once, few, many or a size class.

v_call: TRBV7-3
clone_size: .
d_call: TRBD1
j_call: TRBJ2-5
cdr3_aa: CASSNRGGETQYF
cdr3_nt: TGTGCCAGCAGCAACAGGGGCGGGGAGACCCAGTACTTC

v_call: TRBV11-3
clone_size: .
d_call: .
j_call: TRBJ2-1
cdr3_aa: CASSLFSHVGNEQFF
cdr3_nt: TGTGCCAGCAGCTTATTTTCACATGTAGGCAATGAGCAGTTCTTC

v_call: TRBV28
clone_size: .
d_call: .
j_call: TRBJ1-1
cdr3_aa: CATGLQNTEAFF
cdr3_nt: TGTGCCACCGGACTACAGAACACTGAAGCTTTCTTT

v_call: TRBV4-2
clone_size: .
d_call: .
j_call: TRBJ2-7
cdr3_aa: CASSQDLDSLSDEQYF
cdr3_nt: TGTGCCAGCAGCCAAGATTTGGACAGCCTTTCTGATGAGCAGTACTTC

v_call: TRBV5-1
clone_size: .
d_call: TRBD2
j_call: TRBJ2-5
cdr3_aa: CASSPLFAGGLETQYF
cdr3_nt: TGCGCCAGCAGCCCGTTATTCGCGGGAGGTTTAGAGACCCAGTACTTC

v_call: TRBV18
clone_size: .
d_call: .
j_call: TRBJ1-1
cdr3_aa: CASSPQVRNTEAFF
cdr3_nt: TGTGCCAGCTCACCACAAGTCAGGAACACTGAAGCTTTCTTT

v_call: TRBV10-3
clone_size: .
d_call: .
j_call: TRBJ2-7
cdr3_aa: CAISPLGGAYEQYF
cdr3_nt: TGTGCCATCAGTCCACTAGGAGGGGCGTACGAGCAGTACTTC

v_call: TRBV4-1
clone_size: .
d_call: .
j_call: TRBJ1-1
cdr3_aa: CASSQVVQTEAFF
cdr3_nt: TGCGCCAGCAGCCAAGTAGTCCAGACTGAAGCTTTCTTT

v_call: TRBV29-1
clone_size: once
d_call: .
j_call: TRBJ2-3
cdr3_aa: CSVQVVGFTDTQYF
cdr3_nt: TGCAGCGTTCAAGTGGTCGGATTCACAGATACGCAGTATTTT

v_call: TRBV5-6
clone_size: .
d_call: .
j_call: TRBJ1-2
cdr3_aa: CASSLESYGAYGYTF
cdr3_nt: TGTGCCAGCAGCTTGGAATCATACGGGGCCTATGGCTACACCTTC

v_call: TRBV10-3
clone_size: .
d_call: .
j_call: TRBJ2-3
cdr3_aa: CAISTGGVDTQYF
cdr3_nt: TGTGCCATCAGTACAGGGGGGGTAGATACGCAGTATTTT

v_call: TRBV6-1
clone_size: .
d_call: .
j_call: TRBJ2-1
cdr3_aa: CASSEGVATGAFGNEQFF
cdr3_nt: TGTGCCAGCAGTGAAGGAGTCGCGACGGGGGCGTTTGGCAATGAGCAGTTCTTC

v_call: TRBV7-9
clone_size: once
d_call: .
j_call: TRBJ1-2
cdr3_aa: CASLPRGRNTNYGYTF
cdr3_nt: TGTGCCAGCCTACCGAGGGGACGGAATACTAACTATGGCTACACCTTC

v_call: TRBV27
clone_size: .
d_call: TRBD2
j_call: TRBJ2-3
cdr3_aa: CASSLAGGLPDTQYF
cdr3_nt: TGTGCCAGCAGTTTGGCGGGGGGATTACCAGATACGCAGTATTTT

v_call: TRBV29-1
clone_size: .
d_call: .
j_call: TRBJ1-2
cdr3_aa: CSVTGEANYGYTF
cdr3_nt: TGCAGCGTCACCGGGGAGGCTAACTATGGCTACACCTTC

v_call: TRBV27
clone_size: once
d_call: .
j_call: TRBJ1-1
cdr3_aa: CASNNWGSGTEAFF
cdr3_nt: TGTGCCAGCAACAACTGGGGTTCCGGCACTGAAGCTTTCTTT

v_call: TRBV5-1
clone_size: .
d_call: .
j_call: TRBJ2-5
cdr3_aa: CASSLGQNQETQYF
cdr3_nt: TGCGCCAGCAGCTTGGGACAGAACCAAGAGACCCAGTACTTC

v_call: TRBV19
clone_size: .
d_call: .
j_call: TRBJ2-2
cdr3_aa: CASRVTNTGELFF
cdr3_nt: TGTGCCAGCAGGGTTACGAACACCGGGGAGCTGTTTTTT

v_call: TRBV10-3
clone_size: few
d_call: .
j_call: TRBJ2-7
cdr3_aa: CAAGGTEQYF
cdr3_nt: TGTGCCGCTGGGGGCACCGAGCAGTACTTC

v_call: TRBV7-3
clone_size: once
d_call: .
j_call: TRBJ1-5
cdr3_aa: CASSLTGVGQPQHF
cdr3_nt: TGTGCCAGCAGCTTGACAGGAGTGGGTCAGCCCCAGCATTTT

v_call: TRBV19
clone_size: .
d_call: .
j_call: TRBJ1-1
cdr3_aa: CASSIKWNTEAFF
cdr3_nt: TGTGCCAGTAGTATAAAATGGAACACTGAAGCTTTCTTT

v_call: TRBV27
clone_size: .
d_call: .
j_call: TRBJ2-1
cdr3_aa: CASSPRESSYNEQFF
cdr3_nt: TGTGCCAGCAGCCCACGGGAGTCCTCCTACAATGAGCAGTTCTTC

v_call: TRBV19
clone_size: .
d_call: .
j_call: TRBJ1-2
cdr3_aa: CASSFQGYGYTF
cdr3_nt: TGTGCCAGTAGCTTTCAGGGCTATGGCTACACCTTC

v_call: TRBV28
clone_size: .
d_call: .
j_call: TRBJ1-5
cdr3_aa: CASIDQGTSNQPQHF
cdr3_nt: TGTGCCAGCATCGACCAGGGGACGAGCAATCAGCCCCAGCATTTT

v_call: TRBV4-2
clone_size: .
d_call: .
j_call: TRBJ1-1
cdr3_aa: CASSQEVGTNTEAFF
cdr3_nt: TGTGCCAGCAGCCAAGAAGTAGGCACGAACACTGAAGCTTTCTTT

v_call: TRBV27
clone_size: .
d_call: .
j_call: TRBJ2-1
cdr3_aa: CASRPSGGTPSYNEQFF
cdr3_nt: TGTGCCAGCAGGCCGAGCGGCGGGACTCCCTCCTACAATGAGCAGTTCTTC

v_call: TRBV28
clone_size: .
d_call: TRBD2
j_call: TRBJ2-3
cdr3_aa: CASSLQGGPDTQYF
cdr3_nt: TGTGCCAGCAGTTTACAGGGAGGGCCAGATACGCAGTATTTT

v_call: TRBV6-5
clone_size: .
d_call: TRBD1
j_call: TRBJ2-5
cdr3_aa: CASSQDRGRETQYF
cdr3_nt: TGTGCCAGCAGCCAAGACAGGGGACGGGAGACCCAGTACTTC

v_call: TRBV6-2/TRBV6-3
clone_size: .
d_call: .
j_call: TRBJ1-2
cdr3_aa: CASSDPDPGRYGYTF
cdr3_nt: TGTGCCAGCAGTGACCCGGACCCCGGCCGCTATGGCTACACCTTC

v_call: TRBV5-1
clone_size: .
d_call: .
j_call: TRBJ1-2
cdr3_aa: CASSLRPGGDGYTF
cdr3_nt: TGCGCCAGCAGCTTGCGGCCAGGCGGGGATGGCTACACCTTC

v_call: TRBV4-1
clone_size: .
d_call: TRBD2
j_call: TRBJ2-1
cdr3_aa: CASSQDWEGSYNEQFF
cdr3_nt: TGCGCCAGCAGCCAAGACTGGGAGGGGTCCTACAATGAGCAGTTCTTC

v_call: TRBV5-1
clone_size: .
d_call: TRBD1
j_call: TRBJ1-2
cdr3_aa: CASSSDRVYGYTF
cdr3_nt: TGCGCCAGCAGCTCGGACAGGGTTTATGGCTACACCTTC

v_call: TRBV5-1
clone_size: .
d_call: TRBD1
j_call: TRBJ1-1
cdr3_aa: CASSPTGGETEAFF
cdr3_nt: TGCGCCAGCAGCCCGACAGGGGGCGAAACTGAAGCTTTCTTT

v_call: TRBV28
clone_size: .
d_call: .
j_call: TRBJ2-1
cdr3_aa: CASSFPLSGFTEQFF
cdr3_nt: TGTGCCAGCAGTTTTCCCCTCTCCGGGTTCACTGAGCAGTTCTTC

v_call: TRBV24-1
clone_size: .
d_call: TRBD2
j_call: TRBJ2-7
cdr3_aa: CATRRSSGYEQYF
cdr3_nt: TGTGCCACCAGGAGGTCTAGCGGCTACGAGCAGTACTTC

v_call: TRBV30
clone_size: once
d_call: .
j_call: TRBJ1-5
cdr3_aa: CAWRTPTGGLTYQPQHF
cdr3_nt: TGTGCCTGGAGGACCCCTACGGGCGGACTCACCTATCAGCCCCAGCATTTT

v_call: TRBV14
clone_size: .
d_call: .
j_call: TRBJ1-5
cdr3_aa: CASSQVEGTSNQPQHF
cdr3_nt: TGTGCCAGCAGCCAAGTAGAAGGGACAAGTAATCAGCCCCAGCATTTT

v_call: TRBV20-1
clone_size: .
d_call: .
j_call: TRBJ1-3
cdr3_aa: CSAVYGNTIYF
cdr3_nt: TGCAGTGCTGTGTATGGAAACACCATATATTTT

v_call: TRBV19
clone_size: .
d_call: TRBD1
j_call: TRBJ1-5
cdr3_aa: CASSGQGDQPQHF
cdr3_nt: TGTGCCAGTAGTGGACAGGGTGATCAGCCCCAGCATTTT

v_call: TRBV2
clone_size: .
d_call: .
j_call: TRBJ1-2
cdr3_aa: CASSEESYYGYTF
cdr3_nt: TGTGCCAGCAGTGAAGAGAGTTACTATGGCTACACCTTC

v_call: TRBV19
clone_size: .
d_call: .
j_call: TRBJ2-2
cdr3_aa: CASSNRGRDTGELFF
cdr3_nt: TGTGCCAGTAGTAACAGGGGGAGGGACACCGGGGAGCTGTTTTTT

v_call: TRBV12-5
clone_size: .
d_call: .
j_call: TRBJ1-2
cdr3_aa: CASAQGGGNYGYTF
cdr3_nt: TGTGCTAGTGCCCAAGGTGGCGGTAACTATGGCTACACCTTC

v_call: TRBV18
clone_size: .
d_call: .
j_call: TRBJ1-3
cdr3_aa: CASSPVGQVGGNTIYF
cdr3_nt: TGTGCCAGCTCACCGGTCGGACAAGTTGGTGGAAACACCATATATTTT

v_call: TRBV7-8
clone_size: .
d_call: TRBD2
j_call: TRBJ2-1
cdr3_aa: CASSSKRLPGTSGNRPLAFF
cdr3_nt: TGTGCCAGCAGCTCCAAGCGCCTCCCGGGGACTAGCGGGAACCGCCCGCTTGCGTTCTTC

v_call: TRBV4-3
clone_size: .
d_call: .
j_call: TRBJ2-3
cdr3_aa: CASSRMAAGGTDTQYF
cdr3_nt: TGCGCCAGCAGCCGTATGGCTGCAGGGGGCACAGATACGCAGTATTTT

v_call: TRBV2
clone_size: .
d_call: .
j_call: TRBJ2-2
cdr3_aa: CASSSGQNTGELFF
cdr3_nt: TGTGCCAGCAGTTCGGGACAAAACACCGGGGAGCTGTTTTTT

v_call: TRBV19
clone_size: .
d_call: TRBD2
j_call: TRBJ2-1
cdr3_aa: CASSISGSSYNEQFF
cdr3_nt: TGTGCCAGTAGTATAAGCGGGAGCTCCTACAATGAGCAGTTCTTC

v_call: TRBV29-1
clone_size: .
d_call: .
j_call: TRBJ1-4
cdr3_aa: CSKGGLPGNEKLFF
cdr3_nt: TGCAGCAAGGGGGGGTTACCTGGTAATGAAAAACTGTTTTTT